The 16 T cell receptor beta chains given below trace back to one sample, sequenced in a study of technical replicates of blood from a handful of donors. TCRdb's copy holds only in-frame clones and misses some; the assay was immunoSEQ multiplex PCR. The repertoire has roughly 56,000 clones, around 87% of them found once; the top ten carry about 5%. Material for sequencing was PBMCs. All receptors come from a human donor in good health. Some clones in this sample may be carry-over from other donors' samples.

The rearrangement links TRBV11-2 to TRBJ2-5, with 8 bases that match TRBD2. V trimming: 4 bases; J trimming: 5 bases; junction bases outside the gene matches: 6. The CDR3 runs 14 residues. Germline CDR1 SGHAT, CDR2 FQNNGV. The CDR3 loop is CASSSGLGGETQYF. CDR3 coding DNA: TGTGCCAGCAGCTCGGGACTAGGAGGGGAGACCCAGTACTTC.

This clone was observed once. The V call is TRBV4-1, the J call TRBJ2-7; TRBD1 matches at 11 bases. The germline V gene has CDR1 MGHRA and CDR2 YSYEKL. CDR3 size: 15 residues. The junction had 4 bases not matched to a gene; V was cut back by 4 bases and J by 2 bases. CDR3 in amino acids: CASSPPGQGAYEQYF. The CDR3 nucleotides read TGCGCCAGCAGCCCCCCGGGACAGGGGGCCTACGAGCAGTACTTC.

The chain employs TRBV7-2 and TRBJ1-2, with 7 bases fitting TRBD1. Germline CDR1 and CDR2: SGHTA and FQGNSA. The J segment lost 6 bases and the V segment lost 4 bases, leaving 11 bases of the junction unmatched. The CDR3 is 15 residues long. The CDR3 sequence: CASSSTRQGSNGYTF. The CDR3 region has the DNA TGTGCCAGCAGCTCTACCAGACAGGGTAGCAATGGCTACACCTTC.

This chain connects TRBV7-2 to TRBJ2-7; perhaps TRBD1 as D (7 bases). The CDR3 extends over 16 amino acids. The V end lost 6 bases, the J end lost 5 bases, and 23 bases lay between the germline ends. The germline V gene encodes CDR1 SGHTA and CDR2 FQGNSA. The CDR3 spells CASSQMGGQIINEQYF. The CDR3 DNA follows: TGTGCCAGCAGTCAAATGGGGGGACAGATTATTAACGAGCAGTACTTC.

The table lists this clone with a count of one. DNA for the CDR3: TGTGCCACCAGCGGCCTGGGACAGGGGCAAATTGAAGCTTTCTTT. It codes for CATSGLGQGQIEAFF. The V call is TRBV15, the J call TRBJ1-1, with TRBD1 identical over 10 bases. The J segment lost 7 bases and the V segment lost 5 bases, leaving 10 bases of the junction unmatched. This CDR3 contains 15 residues. CDR1 is LNHNV, CDR2 YYDKDF, per germline (reference sequence).

This chain connects TRBV19 to TRBJ2-7, with TRBD1 matching 9 bases. From germline, CDR1 is LNHDA and CDR2 SQIVND (reference sequence). This CDR3 contains 15 residues. The ends lost 9 bases at V and 9 bases at J; junction bases unmatched: 18. The DNA for the CDR3 is TGTGCCAGCTCCCCCCATCGACAGGGGGAAAGGGGGCAGTACTTC. It codes for CASSPHRQGERGQYF.

This clone appeared once. This chain uses TRBV18 with TRBJ1-4; D is ambiguous. The CDR3 loop spans 12 amino acids. The V end lost 9 bases, the J end lost 7 bases, and 12 bases lay between the germline ends. Germline assignment: CDR1 KGHSH and CDR2 LQKENI. The CDR3 DNA sequence: TGTGCCAGTTCTCGAGAGGGTGAAAAACTGTTTTTT. This codes for CASSREGEKLFF. Together with reference TRBV18 and TRBJ1-4, the CDR3 gives the full variable domain: NAGVMQNPRHLVRRRGQEARLRCSPMKGHSHVYWYRQLPEEGLKFMVYLQKENIIDESGMPKERFSAEFPKEGPSILRIQQVVRGDSAAYFCASSREGEKLFFGSGTQLSVL.

In its sample, this clone was seen once. V and J are TRBV2 and TRBJ2-2, with D unresolved. Germline CDR1 is SNHLY and CDR2 is FYNNEI. Deletions cut 7 bases from V and 7 bases from J, with 13 bases between. This CDR3 contains 13 residues. In DNA form, the CDR3 reads TGTGCCAGCAAGCTAACCGAGCGCGGGGAGCTGTTTTTT. Amino acids: CASKLTERGELFF.

This chain connects TRBV7-2 to TRBJ2-5, with 10 bases fitting TRBD1. Trimming took 6 bases from V and 5 from J; bases not matched to a gene: 6. The CDR3 extends over 14 amino acids. Germline CDR1 reads SGHTA; CDR2 reads FQGNSA. CDR3 coding DNA: TGTGCCAGCAGACCGGGACAGGGGTTGGAGACCCAGTACTTC. Protein product: CASRPGQGLETQYF.

The genes are TRBV30 and TRBJ2-1; 7 bases align to TRBD2. Trimming cost V 2 bases and J 0 bases; bases outside gene matches: 7. Germline V gene sequence: CDR1 GTSNPN, CDR2 SVGIG (reference sequence). This CDR3 is 16 amino acids long. The CDR3 DNA is TGTGCCTGGAGTATACCCCTAGCGGTCTCCTACAATGAGCAGTTCTTC. As protein: CAWSIPLAVSYNEQFF.

CDR3 sequence: CASSQRSFDEQFF. The CDR3 coding sequence is TGTGCCAGCAGCCAACGTTCTTTCGATGAGCAGTTCTTC. This chain connects TRBV4-2 to TRBJ2-1; D is ambiguous. The V gene lost 2 bases and the J gene lost 8 bases, with 10 bases spanning the gap. There are 13 residues in the CDR3. From germline, CDR1 is LGHNA and CDR2 YNFKEQ.

The rearrangement joins TRBV10-1 to TRBJ2-7; the D gene is possibly TRBD2 (6 bases). V lost 6 bases to trimming and J lost 4 bases, with 13 bases between them. Germline V gives CDR1 WNHNN, CDR2 SYGVQD (reference sequence). CDR3 length: 13 residues. CDR3 sequence (DNA): TGCGCCAGCAGCGCTGCCGGGGGTTACGAGCAGTACTTC. This translates into CASSAAGGYEQYF.

The chain joins TRBV19 to TRBJ2-5; unclear D gene. This CDR3 contains 13 residues. V lost 5 bases to trimming and J lost 5 bases, with 12 bases between them. CDR1 and CDR2 from the germline V gene are LNHDA and SQIVND (reference sequence). DNA for the CDR3: TGTGCCAGTAGTGAAGCCCCTTCGGAGACCCAGTACTTC. Protein sequence: CASSEAPSETQYF. The full variable domain, its missing parts supplied by reference TRBV19 and TRBJ2-5, is DGGITQSPKYLFRKEGQNVTLSCEQNLNHDAMYWYRQDPGQGLRLIYYSQIVNDFQKGDIAEGYSVSREKKESFPLTVTSAQKNPTAFYLCASSEAPSETQYFGPGTRLLVL.

The chain combines TRBV2 with TRBJ1-1, with 7 bases identical to TRBD1. V lost 7 bases, J lost 8 bases, and 10 bases stayed unmatched. There are 13 residues in the CDR3. Germline V CDR1 and CDR2: SNHLY, FYNNEI. The CDR3 region has the DNA TGTGCCAGCAACTCCCGGGAGGGGGCGGAAGCTTTCTTT. This translates into CASNSREGAEAFF.

The chain has TRBV9 and TRBJ2-1; D remains unclear. This CDR3 contains 14 residues. Trimming stripped 0 bases from V and 0 bases from J, with 4 bases between. The germline gives CDR1 SGDLS, CDR2 YYNGEE. CDR3 in DNA: TGTGCCAGCAGCGTAGCCAGCTCCTACAATGAGCAGTTCTTC. Translation: CASSVASSYNEQFF.

The chain couples TRBV5-4 to TRBJ1-2, with TRBD1 as a possible D gene (5 bases). The ends were cut back, 4 bases at V and 2 bases at J, with 15 bases in the middle. Germline assignment: CDR1 SGHNT and CDR2 YYREEE (reference sequence). The CDR3 contains 15 residues. The CDR3 DNA is TGTGCCAGCAGCCCACCGGGGGTGGGCAACTATGGCTACACCTTC. Translation gives CASSPPGVGNYGYTF.